The clone carrying this T cell receptor (beta chain) was picked up one time. Measured with immunoSEQ multiplex PCR; TCRdb has only the in-frame clones, and not every one. The sample yields more than 300,000 clones, approximately 88% seen once. Germline V gene data show CDR1 as SGHVS and CDR2 as FQNEAQ. Unmatched junction bases numbered 11, after V lost 2 bases and J lost 1 base. This CDR3 spans 18 amino acids. This specimen belongs to a study of blood T cell repertoires in COVID-19. The source of this sequence is a young man who had recovered from COVID-19. The source material was peripheral blood. This chain links TRBV7-8 with TRBJ2-1; 7 bases line up with TRBD1. The CDR3 DNA sequence: TGTGCCAGCAGCTTACGCGGACAGGCTGAAGTTTCCTACAATGAGCAGTTCTTC. This translates into CASSLRGQAEVSYNEQFF.